A single sample is the source of the 25 T cell receptor beta chains below, sequenced in a study of regulatory T cells in long-lasting Graves disease. For TCR beta, libraries came from iRepertoire HTBI primers and Arm-PCR of CDR3 regions. TCRdb recomputed calls from the multiplex PCR reads with MiXCR, one row per CDR3 protein. This table has 450,000 to 650,000 distinct CDR3 sequences, roughly a sixth appearing once. Time point here: newly diagnosed GD, antithyroid drugs for less than 3 months. Preparation of the TCR library used RNA extracted from PBMCs. Another study also made use of these data, one on T cells in Graves' hyperthyroidism and ophthalmopathy.

Source: peripheral blood mononuclear cells (PBMCs), taken at new diagnosis, from a patient treated with antithyroid drugs. These receptors originate from a middle-aged woman with Graves disease.

CDR3 bases: TGCAGTGCTAGTGATGCGGGGGGGGAAAGCTCCTACAATGAGCAGTTCTTC. Its protein product is CSASDAGGESSYNEQFF. V usage is TRBV20-1 and J usage is TRBJ2-1; 9 bases line up with TRBD2. There are 17 residues in the CDR3. In germline, CDR1 is DFQATT, CDR2 SNEGSKA (reference sequence). Trimming removed 3 bases from V and 0 bases from J; junction bases left unmatched: 9.

This clonotype has at least ten counts. V is TRBV10-3 and J is TRBJ2-3; 8 bases map to TRBD2. J gave up 6 bases and V 0 bases, and 5 bases lay outside the gene matches. Germline CDR1 reads ENHRY; CDR2 reads SYGVKD. The CDR3 consists of 15 residues. As DNA, the CDR3 is TGTGCCATCAGTGAGTCGAGGACTAGCTTCGATACGCAGTATTTT. This encodes CAISESRTSFDTQYF.

The chain recombines TRBV5-6 with TRBJ2-2, with D possibly matching TRBD1 (6 bases). The CDR3 length is 15 residues. Trimming pared 1 base from V and 5 bases from J, leaving 12 bases between. Germline CDR1 reads SGHDT; CDR2 reads YYEEEE. CDR3 DNA sequence: TGTGCCAGCAGCTTGCTGAACAGGGCTACCGGGGAGCTGTTTTTT. Translated: CASSLLNRATGELFF. Drawing the rest from reference TRBV5-6 and TRBJ2-2, the complete variable domain is DAGVTQSPTHLIKTRGQQVTLRCSPKSGHDTVSWYQQALGQGPQFIFQYYEEEERQRGNFPDRFSGHQFPNYSSELNVNALLLGDSALYLCASSLLNRATGELFFGEGSRLTVL.

This clonotype was seen ten or more times. J is TRBJ1-6 and V is TRBV6-1; no clear D. The CDR3 has 13 amino acids. Trimming shortened V by 10 bases and J by 6 bases, and 13 bases separated the two germline ends. CDR1 is MNHNS and CDR2 is SASEGT in the germline V gene. CDR3 DNA sequence: TGTGCCATCAGGATCGCTACTAATTCACCCCTCCACTTT. Its translation: CAIRIATNSPLHF.

At least ten counts were recorded for this clonotype. The chain joins TRBV27 to TRBJ1-1; unclear D gene. This CDR3 region has 14 residues. V shed 3 bases and J shed 3 bases, with 11 bases lying between them. CDR1 is MNHEY and CDR2 is SMNVEV in the germline V gene (reference sequence). DNA of the CDR3: TGTGCCAGCAGTTTGCGTGGGTCCTACACTGAAGCTTTCTTT. Protein sequence: CASSLRGSYTEAFF.

The J gene is TRBJ1-2, the V gene TRBV9; possible D gene TRBD1, 5 bases. CDR3 size: 12 residues. Germline CDR1 SGDLS, CDR2 YYNGEE. Trimming cost V 4 bases and J 8 bases, with 12 bases left between them. CDR3 sequence reads: CASSTSGEGYTF. CDR3 sequence (DNA): TGTGCCAGCAGCACCTCGGGGGAAGGCTACACCTTC.

In this sample, this clonotype turned up many times. This chain joins TRBV11-2 and TRBJ2-7, with TRBD1 matching 10 bases. CDR3 length: 15 amino acids. The V segment lost 3 bases and the J segment 5 bases; nucleotides outside the gene matches: 7. Germline-derived CDR1 and CDR2 are SGHAT and FQNNGV. The CDR3 DNA reads TGTGCCAGCAGCTTTCGCCGGGACAGGGGCGACGAGCAGTACTTC. Translation gives CASSFRRDRGDEQYF.

The chain combines TRBV4-1 with TRBJ2-1; 9 nucleotides line up with TRBD1. Germline V gene lookup returns CDR1 MGHRA and CDR2 YSYEKL. There are 18 residues in the CDR3. Trimming took 0 bases from V and 0 from J; bases not matched to a gene: 6. CDR3 residues: CASSQEDRGLSSYNEQFF. The CDR3, as DNA: TGCGCCAGCAGCCAAGAAGACAGGGGGTTGAGCTCCTACAATGAGCAGTTCTTC.

This clonotype was recorded many times. The gene calls are TRBV2 and TRBJ1-1; D gene uncertain. Per the germline V gene, CDR1 is SNHLY and CDR2 is FYNNEI. The V and J ends lost 6 bases and 0 bases respectively, with 11 bases between them. The CDR3 contains 14 residues. CDR3 sequence: CASSQTAMNTEAFF. In DNA form, the CDR3 reads TGTGCCAGCAGCCAGACGGCCATGAACACTGAAGCTTTCTTT.

This clonotype was seen repeatedly, ten times or more. The J gene is TRBJ2-5, the V gene TRBV5-1, with D tentatively TRBD1 (6 bases). This CDR3 contains 15 residues. Germline assignment: CDR1 SGHRS and CDR2 YFSETQ. Trimming cost V 0 bases and J 5 bases, with 14 bases left between them. The CDR3 region is CASSLETGTKETQYF. DNA for the CDR3: TGCGCCAGCAGCTTGGAAACAGGGACGAAGGAGACCCAGTACTTC. The variable domain in full, with the rest retrieved from reference TRBV5-1 and TRBJ2-5, is KAGVTQTPRYLIKTRGQQVTLSCSPISGHRSVSWYQQTPGQGLQFLFEYFSETQRNKGNFPGRFSGRQFSNSRSEMNVSTLELGDSALYLCASSLETGTKETQYFGPGTRLLVL.

The chain recombines TRBV29-1 with TRBJ2-5; D may be TRBD1 (5 bases). The CDR3 extends over 13 amino acids. Germline lookup yields CDR1 SQVTM and CDR2 ANQGSEA. Trimming took off 2 bases at V and 3 bases at J, with 10 bases between the two ends. The CDR3 loop is CSVERKGKETQYF. The CDR3 DNA reads as TGCAGCGTTGAAAGAAAGGGGAAAGAGACCCAGTACTTC.

This clonotype was seen more than once but under ten times. The rearrangement uses TRBV6-1 and TRBJ2-1; 11 nucleotides align to TRBD1. V was clipped by 4 bases and J by 8 bases; unmatched bases: 7. CDR3 length equals 15 residues. Germline CDR1 and CDR2: MNHNS and SASEGT. The CDR3 reads CASSARTGGSHEQFF. For the CDR3, the DNA is TGTGCCAGCAGTGCCCGGACAGGGGGCTCCCATGAGCAGTTCTTC.

This clonotype was observed many times. This chain's CDR3 is CASSYSLPGNTEAFF. CDR3 coding DNA: TGTGCCAGCAGTTACTCGCTCCCAGGGAACACTGAAGCTTTCTTT. The chain is built from TRBV6-2 or TRBV6-3 and TRBJ1-1, with no clear D. V was shortened by 0 bases and J by 1 base, with 9 bases between the two germline ends. Per germline, CDR1 MNHEY and CDR2 SVGEGT. The CDR3 is 15 amino acids.

There are a few counts of this clonotype. This chain links TRBV4-1 with TRBJ2-5; D uncertain. Looked up from germline, CDR1 is MGHRA and CDR2 is YSYEKL. V was trimmed by 4 bases and J by 7 bases, leaving 10 bases between them. This CDR3 is 12 amino acids long. CDR3 protein: CASSPIEGTQYF. CDR3 sequence (DNA): TGCGCCAGCAGCCCGATTGAAGGGACCCAGTACTTC.

This clonotype was observed many times. The gene calls are TRBV2 and TRBJ1-4; TRBD1 might be the D (5 bases). Germline loops: CDR1 SNHLY, CDR2 FYNNEI. This CDR3 region has 16 residues. V lost 4 bases and J lost 6, with 18 bases in between. CDR3 residues: CASSGRLREGDEKLFF. Here the CDR3 DNA reads TGTGCCAGCAGTGGGCGCCTCAGGGAAGGCGATGAAAAACTGTTTTTT.

This clonotype was detected ten times or more. The chain is built from TRBV11-3 and TRBJ1-1; D unresolved. This CDR3 has 14 residues. Germline V gene lookup returns CDR1 SGHNT and CDR2 YENEEA. The V and J ends lost 0 bases and 8 bases respectively, with 13 bases between them. This chain's CDR3 is CASSLESGRSEAFF. The CDR3 DNA follows: TGTGCCAGCAGCTTAGAGTCAGGCCGTTCGGAAGCTTTCTTT.

This clonotype was seen more than once but under ten times. The chain has TRBV10-3 and TRBJ1-5; 8 nucleotides match TRBD1. J lost 4 bases, V lost 6 bases, and 5 bases had no gene match. Germline loops: CDR1 ENHRY, CDR2 SYGVKD. There are 14 residues in the CDR3. CDR3 nucleotide sequence: TGTGCCATCAGGGGAGGGACAGGAAATCAGCCCCAGCATTTT. It codes for CAIRGGTGNQPQHF.

This clonotype was recorded at least ten times. This chain uses TRBV7-9 with TRBJ2-3; D possibly corresponds to TRBD2 (6 bases). The V and J ends lost 4 bases and 6 bases respectively, with 17 bases between them. Germline V gene data show CDR1 as SEHNR and CDR2 as FQNEAQ (reference sequence). CDR3 length equals 15 residues. CDR3 in amino acids: CASSYSGAVGDTQYF. For the CDR3, the DNA is TGTGCCAGCAGCTATAGCGGTGCGGTGGGGGATACGCAGTATTTT.

This clonotype has a count of ten or more. The V gene is TRBV7-9, the J gene TRBJ2-1; 10 nucleotides match TRBD1. CDR3 length: 19 amino acids. J was trimmed by 0 bases and V by 5 bases; bases with no gene match: 13. Per the germline V gene, CDR1 is SEHNR and CDR2 is FQNEAQ (reference sequence). This CDR3 reads CASSAHGTGVPSSYNEQFF. CDR3 nucleotides: TGTGCCAGCAGCGCCCACGGGACAGGGGTTCCGAGCTCCTACAATGAGCAGTTCTTC.

A few counts support this clonotype. V gene TRBV5-1 combines with J gene TRBJ1-2, with D tentatively TRBD1 (6 bases). This CDR3 region has 12 residues. Germline values: CDR1 SGHRS, CDR2 YFSETQ. With 4 bases removed from V and 6 bases from J, the gap between germline ends came to 10 bases. This CDR3 is CASSQGLDGYTF. CDR3 coding DNA: TGCGCCAGCAGCCAGGGGCTCGATGGCTACACCTTC.

This clonotype appeared many times. The V gene is TRBV6-1, the J gene TRBJ1-1; no clear D gene. Germline values: CDR1 MNHNS, CDR2 SASEGT. V was trimmed by 6 bases and J by 7 bases, leaving 9 bases between them. The CDR3 is 11 amino acids. CDR3 in amino acids: CASRQNLEAFF. CDR3 DNA: TGTGCCAGCAGACAAAACCTTGAAGCTTTCTTT.

This clonotype was counted a few times. The chain's CDR3 is CASSHAGNPQETQYF. CDR3 DNA: TGCGCCAGCAGCCATGCCGGGAACCCACAAGAGACCCAGTACTTC. The chain has TRBV4-1 and TRBJ2-5, with a weak D call TRBD2 (5 bases). V shed 3 bases and J shed 2 bases, with 13 bases lying between them. Germline-derived CDR1 and CDR2 are MGHRA and YSYEKL. This CDR3 has 15 residues.

This clonotype was seen a few times. The chain uses TRBV12-3 or TRBV12-4 and TRBJ1-5; D unresolved. The CDR3 totals 14 residues. V lost 2 bases to trimming and J lost 5 bases, with 10 bases between them. The CDR3 protein is CASSLKGYDQPQHF. The CDR3, as DNA: TGTGCCAGCAGTTTAAAGGGTTACGATCAGCCCCAGCATTTT.

This clonotype came up a few times. This chain links TRBV7-9 with TRBJ1-4; TRBD1 matches 9 bases. Trimming removed 5 bases from V and 3 bases from J; junction bases left unmatched: 4. Germline CDR1 is SEHNR and CDR2 is FQNEAQ (reference sequence). The CDR3 loop spans 15 amino acids. Written as DNA, the CDR3 is TGTGCCAGCAGCACGGGACAGGGCCCTAATGAAAAACTGTTTTTT. This translates into CASSTGQGPNEKLFF.

Ten or more counts support this clonotype. The V gene is TRBV30, the J gene TRBJ1-3; 7 bases map to TRBD1. Germline V lookup: CDR1 GTSNPN, CDR2 SVGIG (reference sequence). The V and J ends lost 2 bases and 2 bases, in that order; junction bases with no gene match: 0. This CDR3 region has 13 residues. The CDR3 loop is CAWSTGAGNTIYF. In nucleotides, the CDR3 is TGTGCCTGGAGTACAGGGGCTGGAAACACCATATATTTT.